Shown below are 27 T cell receptor beta chains from a single sample sequenced in a study of cytomegalovirus exposure and HLA in healthy donors (dated by TCRdb to 2016 to 2017). The library was obtained by the immunoSEQ multiplex PCR assay. For the multiplex PCR, a mixture combining 60 forward primers for TCR Vbeta segments and 13 reverse primers for TCR Jbeta segments was used. In TCRdb, the immuneACCESS table is reduced to in-frame sequences with V and J assigned. These tables do not hold every clone; where another copy was compared, an unresolved V gene accounts for under half, and the others remain unexplained. The sample includes around 120,000 clones, with more than 65% observed a single time. The ten largest clones capture 2% to 3% of the sample. The sequenced material came from PBMCs. Source of these receptors: a woman aged 60 to 75 in good health and CMV-seropositive.

V gene TRBV29-1 combines with J gene TRBJ1-1, with 7 bases matching TRBD1. The CDR3 is 13 amino acids. The ends lost 3 bases at V and 1 base at J; junction bases unmatched: 2. CDR1 is SQVTM, CDR2 ANQGSEA, per germline. In nucleotides, the CDR3 is TGCAGCGTTGATAGGGGGCAGAACACTGAAGCTTTCTTT. It translates to CSVDRGQNTEAFF.

The chain is built from TRBV27 and TRBJ1-2; the match to TRBD1 covers 9 bases. Trimming at V came to 5 bases and at J to 5 bases, leaving 9 bases not matched to a gene. Germline loops: CDR1 MNHEY, CDR2 SMNVEV (reference sequence). This CDR3 has 15 amino acids. CDR3: CASSPSVGQGYGYTF. Written as DNA, the CDR3 is TGTGCCAGCAGTCCGAGCGTTGGACAGGGGTATGGCTACACCTTC.

The genes are TRBV2 and TRBJ1-3, with D perhaps TRBD1 (6 bases). The V gene lost 6 bases and the J gene lost 2 bases, with 14 bases spanning the gap. CDR3 length equals 15 residues. CDR1 is SNHLY, CDR2 FYNNEI, per germline. CDR3 sequence reads: CASRPTGLAGNTIYF. The CDR3 bases are TGTGCCAGCAGACCTACAGGGCTCGCTGGAAACACCATATATTTT.

In this sample, this clone turned up a few times. This chain joins TRBV5-1 and TRBJ1-5; D remains unclear. The CDR3 loop spans 14 amino acids. In germline, CDR1 is SGHRS, CDR2 YFSETQ. The germline V and J ends were trimmed by 0 bases and 6 bases, with 10 bases remaining between them. The CDR3 DNA sequence: TGCGCCAGCAGCTTGGGTAGGGAGGGTCAGCCCCAGCATTTT. Residues: CASSLGREGQPQHF.

The DNA of the CDR3 is TGTGCCAGCAGCAGGGAGGCCGACAGGGGGATCAGGGGCGAGCAGTTCTTC. It translates to CASSREADRGIRGEQFF. The genes are TRBV7-9 and TRBJ2-1; 9 bases match TRBD1. The V segment lost 5 bases and the J segment 10 bases; nucleotides outside the gene matches: 18. This CDR3 comprises 17 residues. Germline CDR1 and CDR2: SEHNR and FQNEAQ (reference sequence).

V usage is TRBV15 and J usage is TRBJ2-7; D perhaps matches TRBD2 (6 bases). Germline CDR1 LNHNV, CDR2 YYDKDF (reference sequence). CDR3 length equals 18 residues. V lost 0 bases to trimming and J lost 3 bases, with 21 bases between them. The CDR3 spells CATSRDRVGATRDYEQYF. For the CDR3, the DNA is TGTGCCACCAGCAGAGATAGGGTGGGCGCGACTAGGGACTACGAGCAGTACTTC.

This clone was seen just once. This chain connects TRBV18 to TRBJ2-3; 14 positions agree with TRBD2. The germline gives CDR1 KGHSH, CDR2 LQKENI. Germline trimming cut 3 bases from V and 4 bases from J; bases unmatched to any gene: 3. The CDR3 consists of 16 residues. This CDR3 is CASSPRLAGGSDTQYF. The CDR3 region has the DNA TGTGCCAGCTCACCTCGACTAGCGGGGGGGTCAGATACGCAGTATTTT.

The V and J genes are TRBV2 and TRBJ2-4; perhaps TRBD1 as D (5 bases). CDR3 length: 15 residues. The V gene lost 7 bases and the J gene lost 0 bases, with 13 bases spanning the gap. CDR1 is SNHLY and CDR2 is FYNNEI in the germline V gene. The CDR3 DNA sequence: TGTGCCAGCACCACACAGGCTCTAGCCAAAAACATTCAGTACTTC. It specifies CASTTQALAKNIQYF. Variable domain in full (rest from reference TRBV2 and TRBJ2-4): EPEVTQTPSHQVTQMGQEVILRCVPISNHLYFYWYRQILGQKVEFLVSFYNNEISEKSEIFDDQFSVERPDGSNFTLKIRSTKLEDSAMYFCASTTQALAKNIQYFGAGTRLSVL.

This clone was recorded a few times. The gene calls are TRBV11-2 and TRBJ1-1; 9 bases map to TRBD1. From germline, CDR1 is SGHAT and CDR2 FQNNGV. The junction had 1 base not matched to a gene; V was cut back by 4 bases and J by 7 bases. The CDR3 covers 12 residues. In DNA, the CDR3 is TGTGCCAGCAGCTGGACAGGGGTTGAAGCTTTCTTT. Translated, it gives CASSWTGVEAFF.

The J gene is TRBJ1-5, the V gene TRBV27; a weak D match, TRBD1 (5 bases). The V gene's germline CDR1 is MNHEY and CDR2 SMNVEV (reference sequence). Trimming removed 3 bases at V and 2 bases at J, with 8 bases between. The CDR3 consists of 14 residues. The CDR3 DNA reads as TGTGCCAGCAGTTTGGGGCAGGGCAATCAGCCCCAGCATTTT. Translating gives CASSLGQGNQPQHF.

This clone has only a few counts. J is TRBJ1-6 and V is TRBV27; D might be TRBD1 (6 bases). This CDR3 has 12 residues. Between the trimmed V and J ends, which lost 6 bases and 7 bases, there was a span of 7 bases. Germline V gene data show CDR1 as MNHEY and CDR2 as SMNVEV (reference sequence). CDR3 region: CASRDSNSPLHF. In nucleotides, the CDR3 is TGTGCCAGCAGGGACAGCAATTCACCCCTCCACTTT.

The V and J genes are TRBV19 and TRBJ2-1; D is unclear. Trimming cost V 4 bases and J 4 bases, with 8 bases left between them. Germline V lookup: CDR1 LNHDA, CDR2 SQIVND (reference sequence). The CDR3 length is 13 residues. The CDR3 nucleotides read TGTGCCAGTAGTAGTACAGAATACAATGAGCAGTTCTTC. Translated, it gives CASSSTEYNEQFF.

The chain joins TRBV5-1 to TRBJ2-6; TRBD2 matches 8 bases. Germline CDR1 SGHRS, CDR2 YFSETQ. Trimming cost V 4 bases and J 2 bases; bases outside gene matches: 11. The length of the CDR3 is 18 residues. CDR3 region: CASSPVGGGVPGANVLTF. The CDR3 DNA is TGCGCCAGCAGCCCGGTCGGGGGGGGAGTCCCTGGGGCCAACGTCCTGACTTTC.

V usage is TRBV7-9 and J usage is TRBJ1-2; 10 bases fit TRBD1. With V trimmed by 4 bases and J by 6 bases, 11 bases remained unmatched. Germline V lookup: CDR1 SEHNR, CDR2 FQNEAQ (reference sequence). The CDR3 runs 16 residues. CDR3 DNA sequence: TGTGCCAGCAGCTCCCGGGACAGGGGTGAAGAGAATGGCTACACCTTC. Amino acids: CASSSRDRGEENGYTF.

This chain connects TRBV7-6 to TRBJ1-1; D not certain. The CDR3 has 15 amino acids. CDR1 is SGHVS, CDR2 FNYEAQ, per germline. V was pared by 6 bases and J by 0 bases, with 14 bases between. The CDR3 protein is CASRQTANLNTEAFF. In nucleotides, the CDR3 is TGTGCCAGCAGGCAAACAGCCAACCTGAACACTGAAGCTTTCTTT.

The V and J genes are TRBV4-1 and TRBJ2-5, with 11 positions matching TRBD1. V trimming: 4 bases; J trimming: 5 bases; junction bases outside the gene matches: 6. Germline CDR1 and CDR2: MGHRA and YSYEKL. The CDR3 spans 15 residues. CDR3 DNA: TGCGCCAGCAGCCCCCCCGGGACAGGGGGGGAGACCCAGTACTTC. It codes for CASSPPGTGGETQYF.

The chain joins TRBV11-2 to TRBJ2-1; the match to TRBD2 covers 12 bases. The length of the CDR3 is 15 residues. The germline gives CDR1 SGHAT, CDR2 FQNNGV. V lost 5 bases and J lost 4; bases outside the gene matches: 3. The CDR3 protein is CASSLGLAGYNEQFF. CDR3 bases: TGTGCCAGCAGCCTCGGACTAGCGGGATACAATGAGCAGTTCTTC.

V usage is TRBV4-1 and J usage is TRBJ2-5; D ambiguous. The CDR3 loop spans 14 amino acids. The V gene lost 1 base and the J gene lost 0 bases, with 6 bases spanning the gap. Per germline, CDR1 MGHRA and CDR2 YSYEKL. The CDR3 loop is CASSQAMYQETQYF. The CDR3 DNA reads TGCGCCAGCAGCCAAGCCATGTACCAAGAGACCCAGTACTTC.

This clone has just a few counts. This chain links TRBV15 with TRBJ1-1; TRBD1 is a possible D gene (5 bases). V lost 0 bases and J 0 bases, leaving 5 bases between the germline ends. Germline CDR1 reads LNHNV; CDR2 reads YYDKDF (reference sequence). CDR3 length equals 14 residues. The CDR3: CATSREGVNTEAFF. The CDR3 DNA sequence: TGTGCCACCAGCAGAGAAGGGGTGAACACTGAAGCTTTCTTT.

This rearrangement joins TRBV12-5 to TRBJ2-1; 8 nucleotides agree with TRBD1. V shed 6 bases and J 1 base; nucleotides not matched to a gene: 5. Germline CDR1 reads LGHNT; CDR2 reads FRNRAP. The CDR3 length is 15 residues. The CDR3 bases are TGTGCTAGTGGCCCAGGGGGCCCATCCTACAATGAGCAGTTCTTC. It translates to CASGPGGPSYNEQFF. The whole variable domain, filled in from reference TRBV12-5 and TRBJ2-1, reads DARVTQTPRHKVTEMGQEVTMRCQPILGHNTVFWYRQTMMQGLELLAYFRNRAPLDDSGMPKDRFSAEMPDATLATLKIQPSEPRDSAVYFCASGPGGPSYNEQFFGPGTRLTVL.

V gene TRBV5-4 combines with J gene TRBJ1-3, with TRBD1 as a possible D gene (5 bases). CDR3 length: 15 residues. Germline V gene lookup returns CDR1 SGHNT and CDR2 YYREEE (reference sequence). The V gene lost 4 bases and the J gene lost 0 bases, with 11 bases spanning the gap. The CDR3 DNA follows: TGTGCCAGCAGCCTCGGGGGAATCTCTGGAAACACCATATATTTT. Translating it yields CASSLGGISGNTIYF.

The chain has TRBV5-1 and TRBJ1-1, with 11 bases matching TRBD1. Germline V gene data show CDR1 as SGHRS and CDR2 as YFSETQ. The trim removed 2 bases at V and 6 bases at J, leaving 9 bases unmatched. The length of the CDR3 is 16 residues. The CDR3 DNA reads as TGCGCCAGCAGCTTTCGGACAGGGGGCGATCTTCCTGAAGCTTTCTTT. It is translated as CASSFRTGGDLPEAFF.

The V call is TRBV19, the J call TRBJ2-7; TRBD1 matches at 7 bases. The germline CDR1 and CDR2 sequences are LNHDA and SQIVND (reference sequence). Trimming cost V 7 bases and J 3 bases; bases outside gene matches: 6. The CDR3 sequence is 13 residues long. The CDR3 is CASTQGGSYEQYF. The CDR3 DNA reads TGTGCCAGTACCCAAGGGGGCAGCTACGAGCAGTACTTC.

The chain carries TRBV7-3 and TRBJ2-1; 9 bases are shared with TRBD2. Germline CDR1 SGHTA, CDR2 FQGTGA. CDR3 length equals 15 residues. The V and J ends lost 3 bases and 8 bases, in that order; junction bases with no gene match: 8. In DNA form, the CDR3 reads TGTGCCAGCAGCTTTGGCGGGGGGGCCGTCGATGAGCAGTTCTTC. Its protein product is CASSFGGGAVDEQFF.

The V gene is TRBV9, the J gene TRBJ2-2; maybe TRBD1 (6 bases). The CDR3 consists of 17 residues. V shed 4 bases and J shed 0 bases, with 16 bases lying between them. CDR1 is SGDLS, CDR2 YYNGEE, per germline. The CDR3 loop is CASSKSHRVPNTGELFF. CDR3 nucleotides: TGTGCCAGCAGCAAAAGCCACAGGGTTCCGAACACCGGGGAGCTGTTTTTT.

The chain joins TRBV5-1 to TRBJ1-6, with D possibly being TRBD1 (5 bases). Germline CDR1 reads SGHRS; CDR2 reads YFSETQ. The CDR3 covers 16 residues. Deletions cut 1 base from V and 4 bases from J, with 12 bases between. The CDR3 nucleotides are TGCGCCAGCAGCTTGAGGGGCAACGAGTATAATTCACCCCTCCACTTT. Protein sequence: CASSLRGNEYNSPLHF. The complete variable domain, with remaining parts taken from reference TRBV5-1 and TRBJ1-6, reads KAGVTQTPRYLIKTRGQQVTLSCSPISGHRSVSWYQQTPGQGLQFLFEYFSETQRNKGNFPGRFSGRQFSNSRSEMNVSTLELGDSALYLCASSLRGNEYNSPLHFGNGTRLTVT.

This clone has only one observation. The chain carries TRBV5-1 and TRBJ2-5, with 9 bases identical to TRBD1. Germline CDR1 is SGHRS and CDR2 is YFSETQ. Trimming took 3 bases from V and 1 from J; bases not matched to a gene: 7. The CDR3 covers 16 residues. The CDR3 bases are TGCGCCAGCAGCTCTTGGACAGGGGCGATCCAAGAGACCCAGTACTTC. This translates into CASSSWTGAIQETQYF.